The entry that follows covers one T cell receptor beta chain sequence. Its cognate antigen is unknown. This sample is drawn from a study of response to subunit inactivated influenza vaccine. From the RT-PCR reads, TCRdb called clonotypes with MiXCR, one entry per CDR3 protein. The sample shows hundreds of thousands of distinct CDR3 sequences, approximately 15% of them seen only once. Whole-study findings and limits: Each seasonal influenza vaccination recruits few new T cells, the authors suggested.

The CDR3 loop spans 13 amino acids. Germline CDR1 is SGHAT and CDR2 is FQNNGV. With 5 bases removed from V and 9 bases from J, the gap between germline ends came to 14 bases. This TCR was recovered from a man aged 45-65 years who received an inactivated influenza vaccine. The chain has TRBV11-2 and TRBJ2-1, with D maybe TRBD2 (6 bases). The sample here was PBMCs from blood, taken around two weeks before vaccination. The CDR3 bases are TGTGCCAGCAGCCAAACTAGCTCGGGTGAGCAGTTCTTC. This sequence encodes CASSQTSSGEQFF. The full variable domain, with the rest looked up from reference TRBV11-2 and TRBJ2-1, is EAGVAQSPRYKIIEKRQSVAFWCNPISGHATLYWYQQILGQGPKLLIQFQNNGVVDDSQLPKDRFSAERLKGVDSTLKIQPAKLEDSAVYLCASSQTSSGEQFFGPGTRLTVL.